This T cell receptor beta chain was sequenced in a study of cytomegalovirus exposure and HLA in healthy donors. Study overall: From about 180 million T cells, an earlier analysis saw under 140 million unique TCR beta sequences. HLA-typed donors were the source of roughly 85 million unique TCRs held in an early data release.

The study, taken as a whole, reports: Data from an earlier analysis indicated that most TCR beta V segments were productive either about 87% or about 30% of the time. It emerged from a later analysis that several of the most significant clusters appeared to be linked to common viral pathogens.

PCR was performed using 60 Vbeta and 13 Jbeta primers. Clones were read by immunoSEQ multiplex PCR, and TCRdb kept only the in-frame ones, dropping some. The sample includes 130,000 to 150,000 clones, around 77% seen only once; the top ten take 4.9%. A note on this clone: Antigen specificity is unknown.

The germline V gene encodes CDR1 MNHNY and CDR2 SVGAGI (reference sequence). V was pared by 5 bases and J by 3 bases, with 5 bases of the junction left unmatched. The length of the CDR3 is 14 residues. Sequencing was performed on PBMCs. This clonotype originated in a woman between 45 and 60 years old in good health and CMV-seronegative. This chain connects TRBV6-6 to TRBJ1-1, with 8 bases identical to TRBD1. The CDR3 reads CASSPDRDYTEAFF. For the CDR3, the DNA is TGTGCCAGCAGTCCGGACAGGGACTACACTGAAGCTTTCTTT.